The present T cell receptor beta chain was sequenced within a study of control samples from healthy donors and cancer patients. The protocol was immunoSEQ multiplex PCR, while the TCRdb copy is restricted to in-frame clones and leaves out a portion. The sample contains some 150,000 clones, 85% to 95% of which appear only once. Germline V gives CDR1 SEHNR, CDR2 FQNEAQ (reference sequence). The trim removed 4 bases at V and 5 bases at J, leaving 2 bases unmatched. CDR3 size: 13 residues. This clonotype was sampled from a man aged 50 or older in good health. The sample taken for sequencing was blood. The genes are TRBV7-9 and TRBJ1-5, with 7 bases that match TRBD1. The DNA of the CDR3 is TGTGCCAGCAGCTACCAGGGGGATCAGCCCCAGCATTTT. Protein: CASSYQGDQPQHF. The entire variable domain, with the rest obtained from reference TRBV7-9 and TRBJ1-5, is as follows: DTGVSQNPRHKITKRGQNVTFRCDPISEHNRLYWYRQTLGQGPEFLTYFQNEAQLEKSRLLSDRFSAERPKGSFSTLEIQRTEQGDSAMYLCASSYQGDQPQHFGDGTRLSIL.